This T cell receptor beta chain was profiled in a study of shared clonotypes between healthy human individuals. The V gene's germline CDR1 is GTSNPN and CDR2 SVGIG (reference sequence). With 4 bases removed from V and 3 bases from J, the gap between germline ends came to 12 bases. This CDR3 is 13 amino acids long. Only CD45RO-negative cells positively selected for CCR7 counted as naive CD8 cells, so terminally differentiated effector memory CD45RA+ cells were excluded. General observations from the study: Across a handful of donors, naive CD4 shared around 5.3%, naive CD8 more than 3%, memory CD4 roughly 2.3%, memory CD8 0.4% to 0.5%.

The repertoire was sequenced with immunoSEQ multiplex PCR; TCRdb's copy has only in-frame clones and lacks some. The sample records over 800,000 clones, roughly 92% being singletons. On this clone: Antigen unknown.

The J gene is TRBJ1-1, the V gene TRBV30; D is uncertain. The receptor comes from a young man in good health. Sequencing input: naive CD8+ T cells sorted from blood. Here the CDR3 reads CAWKPPRYTEAFF. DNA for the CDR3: TGTGCCTGGAAACCCCCCAGGTACACTGAAGCTTTCTTT.